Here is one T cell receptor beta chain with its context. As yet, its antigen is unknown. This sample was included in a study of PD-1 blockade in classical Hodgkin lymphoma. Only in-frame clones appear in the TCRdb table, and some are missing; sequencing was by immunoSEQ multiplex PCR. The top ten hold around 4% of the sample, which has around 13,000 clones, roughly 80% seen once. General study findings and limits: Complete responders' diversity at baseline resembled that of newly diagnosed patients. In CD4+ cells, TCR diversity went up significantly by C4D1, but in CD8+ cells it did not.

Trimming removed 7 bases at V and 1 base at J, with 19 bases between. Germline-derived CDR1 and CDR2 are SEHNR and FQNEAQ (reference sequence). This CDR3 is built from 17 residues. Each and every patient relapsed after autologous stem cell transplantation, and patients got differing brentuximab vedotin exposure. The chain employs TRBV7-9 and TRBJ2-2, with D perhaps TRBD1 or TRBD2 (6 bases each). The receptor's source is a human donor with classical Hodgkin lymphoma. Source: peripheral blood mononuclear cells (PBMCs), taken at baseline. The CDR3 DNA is TGTGCCAGCACCTCCCTGGGGGGCATGGGGAACACCGGGGAGCTGTTTTTT. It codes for CASTSLGGMGNTGELFF.